The rows below give T cell receptor beta chains drawn from one sample of a study of tumour-infiltrating T cells in Burkitt lymphoma. Data came from immunoSEQ multiplex PCR; TCRdb stores just in-frame clones and leaves some out. The repertoire has 13,000 or so clones, less than 90% of them found once; the top ten carry 1.4% to 1.5%. Sequenced material: tumor tissue. The receptor source for this set is a human donor with diffuse large B-cell lymphoma. Each CDR3 is given with its conserved first and last residue. A D gene is named only where the DNA matches it firmly. Clone size is shown for a subset of rows, as once, few, many or a class of expanded clone.

TRBJ1-1,.,TRBV9,.,TGTGCCAGTTCCGGGCCGATGAACACTGAAGCTTTCTTT,CASSGPMNTEAFF
TRBJ2-7,TRBD1,TRBV10-3,.,TGTGCCATCAGTGAGTCGGACAGGGGGCTGACCTCCGAGCAGTACTTC,CAISESDRGLTSEQYF
TRBJ2-3,.,TRBV5-6,.,TGTGCCAGCAGCTTGGGGCTAGGCGTAGATACGCAGTATTTT,CASSLGLGVDTQYF
TRBJ2-7,.,TRBV7-2,.,TGTGCCAGCAGCTTTGCAGGGTCCTACGAGCAGTACTTC,CASSFAGSYEQYF
TRBJ1-2,.,TRBV5-1,.,TGCGCCAGCAGCCTTAAGCGGGGCTTTGATACCTTAGGGTACACCTTC,CASSLKRGFDTLGYTF
TRBJ1-5,.,TRBV6-6,few,TGTGCCAGCAGTTACTCGAATCCGGTTAGCAATCAGCCCCAGCATTTT,CASSYSNPVSNQPQHF
TRBJ1-1,TRBD1,TRBV15,.,TGTGCCACCAGCAGAGACACGGGGACAGGAGCTTTCTTT,CATSRDTGTGAFF
TRBJ1-1,.,TRBV5-1,.,TGCGCCAGCAGCCTGACAGACACTGAAGCTTTCTTT,CASSLTDTEAFF
TRBJ1-4,.,TRBV4-3,.,TGCGCCAGCAGCCAAGTGGGCCAGGCTAGTGAAAAACTGTTTTTT,CASSQVGQASEKLFF
TRBJ2-5,.,TRBV2,.,TGTGCCAGCACGGGGGCGCCCCTAGAGACCCAGTACTTC,CASTGAPLETQYF
TRBJ1-1,.,TRBV5-8,.,TGTGCCAGCAGGTTTAACACTGAAGCTTTCTTT,CASRFNTEAFF
TRBJ1-2,TRBD1,TRBV7-2,.,TGTGCCAGCAGCCCGGGACAGGGGGACGGCGGCTACACCTTC,CASSPGQGDGGYTF
TRBJ1-3,.,TRBV9,medium-sized,TGTGCCAGCAGCGCCCAGGATCTTGGAAACACCATATATTTT,CASSAQDLGNTIYF
TRBJ2-7,.,TRBV10-2,.,TGCGCCAGCAGTGGTGTCACGGGGCGGCAGTACTTC,CASSGVTGRQYF
TRBJ1-3,.,TRBV9,.,TGTGCCAGCAGCGTAGAGAGGTCGGATTTT,CASSVERSDF
TRBJ1-1,.,TRBV6-5,.,TGTGCCAGCAGTCGGGGGAACACTGAAGCTTTCTTT,CASSRGNTEAFF
TRBJ1-6,TRBD1,TRBV7-2,once,TGTGCCAGCAGCCGCACTACGACAGGGTGGTCACCCCTCCACTTT,CASSRTTTGWSPLHF
TRBJ1-1,.,TRBV28,few,TGTGCCAGCAGGCGACAACTAATGAACACTGAAGCTTTCTTT,CASRRQLMNTEAFF
TRBJ1-1,.,TRBV15,.,TGTGCCACCAGCAGAGATGACAATGTGAACACTGAAGCTTTCTTT,CATSRDDNVNTEAFF
TRBJ2-3,.,TRBV19,few,TGTGCCAGTAGGCAACTCCAGAGCACAGATACGCAGTATTTT,CASRQLQSTDTQYF
TRBJ1-5,.,TRBV2,.,TGTGCCGGCAGTGAAGGCTGGATTAGCAATCAGCCCCAGCATTTT,CAGSEGWISNQPQHF
TRBJ1-1,.,TRBV18,.,TGTGCCAGCTCACCGCGAGCACAGGGTTGGGACACTGAAGCTTTCTTT,CASSPRAQGWDTEAFF
TRBJ2-7,.,TRBV29-1,.,TGCAGCGTACGAGCGGCCAGCTCCTACGAGCAGTACTTC,CSVRAASSYEQYF
TRBJ2-3,TRBD1,TRBV29-1,few,TGCAGCGTTGGTCAGGGGGCAAGGGGAGATACGCAGTATTTT,CSVGQGARGDTQYF
TRBJ2-1,TRBD1,TRBV2,.,TGTGCCAGCAGTGAAAGGGGACAGATATACAATGAGCAGTTCTTC,CASSERGQIYNEQFF
TRBJ1-5,.,TRBV7-6,.,TGTGCCAGCAGCCTCGGGACGGCAAATAGCAATCAGCCCCAGCATTTT,CASSLGTANSNQPQHF
TRBJ2-4,.,TRBV5-6,few,TGTGCCAGCAGCTTTAAGGGGATAGCCAAAAACATTCAGTACTTC,CASSFKGIAKNIQYF
TRBJ1-4,.,TRBV29-1,.,TGCAGCACTGGAGAGGGACTGAGTAATGAAAAACTGTTTTTT,CSTGEGLSNEKLFF
TRBJ2-7,.,TRBV25-1,.,TGTGCCAGCAGTGGAGGCTACGAGCAGTACTTC,CASSGGYEQYF
TRBJ1-2,TRBD1,TRBV6-5,.,TGTGCCAGCAGACGACAGGGGGACTATGGCTACACCTTC,CASRRQGDYGYTF
TRBJ2-7,.,TRBV19,.,TGTGCCAGTAGTATAGCCTTGACAGCCTACGAGCAGTACTTC,CASSIALTAYEQYF
TRBJ2-1,.,TRBV13,once,TGTGCCAGCAGCCCGTTGCTCAGTGAGCAGTTCTTC,CASSPLLSEQFF
TRBJ2-3,.,TRBV6-6,.,TGTGCCAGCAGTTATGGCGGGGTTAGCACAGATACGCAGTATTTT,CASSYGGVSTDTQYF
TRBJ1-6,TRBD1,TRBV14,.,TGTGCCAGCAGCCTCTATGCCGGACAGGGAGGTAATTCACCCCTCCACTTT,CASSLYAGQGGNSPLHF
TRBJ2-3,.,TRBV10-3,.,TGTGCCATCACCGACGGAGGGGCAGATACGCAGTATTTT,CAITDGGADTQYF
TRBJ2-7,.,TRBV16,.,TGTGCCAGCAGCCAAGGCGGGACCCTCCACGAGCAGTACTTC,CASSQGGTLHEQYF
TRBJ2-2,TRBD2,TRBV19,.,TGTGCCAGTAGTATCACTAGCGGGTGGAACACCGGGGAGCTGTTTTTT,CASSITSGWNTGELFF
TRBJ2-1,.,TRBV5-1,.,TGCGCCAGCAGCACTACGGACAGTAAGGCGAATGAGCAGTTCTTC,CASSTTDSKANEQFF
TRBJ2-1,TRBD2,TRBV9,.,TGTGCCAGCAGCCCAGGGCTAGCGGGGATATTGAATGAGCAGTTCTTC,CASSPGLAGILNEQFF
TRBJ1-4,.,TRBV7-2,.,TGTGCCAGCAGCCTCTCAGGGAGGGCTAATGAAAAACTGTTTTTT,CASSLSGRANEKLFF
TRBJ1-1,.,TRBV4-3,.,TGCGCCACTCGTCTCGGTAGGAACACTGAAGCTTTCTTT,CATRLGRNTEAFF
TRBJ2-1,.,TRBV6-1,.,TGTGCCAGCAGTCAACTGGCCCGGGGTGAGCAGTTCTTC,CASSQLARGEQFF
TRBJ1-1,.,TRBV14,.,TGTGCCAGCAGCCGAAGTCTCACTGAAGCTTTCTTT,CASSRSLTEAFF
TRBJ1-2,.,TRBV2,.,TGTGCCAGCAGTGTGGGTAACTATGGCTACACCTTC,CASSVGNYGYTF
TRBJ2-7,.,TRBV11-2,.,TGTGCCAGCAGCCGCCCCGGGATAGGGACCTACGAGCAGTACTTC,CASSRPGIGTYEQYF
TRBJ2-7,TRBD1,TRBV4-3,.,TGCGCCAGCAGCCAAGATGCCTCAGGGGGCCCCTACGAGCAGTACTTC,CASSQDASGGPYEQYF
TRBJ1-3,.,TRBV5-1,.,TGCGCCAGCAGCTTTGGCAGGGGAAGTGGAAACACCATATATTTT,CASSFGRGSGNTIYF
TRBJ2-7,.,TRBV2,.,TGTGCCACTAGAGGCTCATCCAAAGAGCAGTACTTC,CATRGSSKEQYF
TRBJ1-2,.,TRBV19,.,TGTGCCAGTAGTATTTGGGCAGGAACCTATGGCTACACCTTC,CASSIWAGTYGYTF
TRBJ2-5,TRBD2,TRBV2,few,TGTGCCAGCAGTGGAGCGGGAGGGGTAGAGACCCAGTACTTC,CASSGAGGVETQYF
TRBJ1-1,.,TRBV29-1,.,TGCAGCGTTGAAGTATCGGGGGACGGTTCTGAAGCTTTCTTT,CSVEVSGDGSEAFF
TRBJ1-3,.,TRBV5-6,.,TGTGCCAGCAGCTTGGAGAGAAACACCATATATTTT,CASSLERNTIYF
TRBJ1-4,.,TRBV9,once,TGTGCCAGCAGCCCGAGAGAGGGTAATGAAAAACTGTTTTTT,CASSPREGNEKLFF
TRBJ2-5,.,TRBV7-3,.,TGTGCCAGCAGCTTAAATCCGGCCTGGCGGGGAGGAGAGACCCAGTACTTC,CASSLNPAWRGGETQYF
TRBJ2-7,TRBD1,TRBV29-1,.,TGCAGCGTCGAAGGACAGGACTCCTACGAGCAGTACTTC,CSVEGQDSYEQYF